Shown below are 13 T cell receptor beta chains from a single sample sequenced in a study of vaccination and CD4 T cells after COVID-19. Sequencing of cultured CD4+ T cell DNA used the Oncomine TCR Beta short-read assay. TCRdb re-analysed the PCR reads in MiXCR, keeping a single row per CDR3 protein. The repertoire has about 26,000 distinct CDR3 sequences, 41% of them found once; the top ten carry roughly 4.9%. Stated time point: late sampling 161 to 241 days after vaccination in three convalescent patients. Treatment of the sample: approximately nine-day PBMC culture with coronavirus spike peptide pools or control peptides (ViraFEST assay). Their recognized antigens are unknown. Sample: CD4+ T cells from blood, cultured in vitro, taken about 7 months after SARS-CoV-2 vaccination. These receptors were collected from a human donor who had recovered from COVID-19.

The chain joins TRBV19 to TRBJ2-1; 8 bases map to TRBD2. V gave up 6 bases and J gave up 6 bases; unmatched junction bases: 10. The V gene's germline CDR1 is LNHDA and CDR2 SQIVND (reference sequence). The CDR3 has 15 residues. In nucleotides, the CDR3 is TGTGCCAGTAGGCTCGGGCTAGCGGGTTCCAATGAGCAGTTCTTC. This sequence encodes CASRLGLAGSNEQFF.

This clonotype has only a few counts. The chain is built from TRBV7-2 and TRBJ2-3; D is uncertain. CDR1 and CDR2 (germline): SGHTA, FQGNSA. The CDR3 extends over 11 amino acids. V was trimmed by 6 bases and J by 2 bases, leaving 3 bases between them. In DNA, the CDR3 is TGTGCCAGCAGATCCACAGATACGCAGTATTTT. This encodes CASRSTDTQYF. The full variable domain, its missing parts supplied by reference TRBV7-2 and TRBJ2-3, is GAGVSQSPSNKVTEKGKDVELRCDPISGHTALYWYRQSLGQGLEFLIYFQGNSAPDKSGLPSDRFSAERTGGSVSTLTIQRTQQEDSAVYLCASRSTDTQYFGPGTRLTVL.

The chain recombines TRBV4-1 with TRBJ2-3; TRBD2 matches 9 bases. The J segment lost 6 bases and the V segment lost 2 bases, leaving 6 bases of the junction unmatched. CDR1 and CDR2 (germline): MGHRA, YSYEKL. The CDR3 totals 15 residues. CDR3 sequence (DNA): TGCGCCAGCAGCCAAATCTCTAGCGGGGAGGATACGCAGTATTTT. The encoded protein is CASSQISSGEDTQYF.

This chain connects TRBV7-3 to TRBJ2-5, with D tentatively TRBD1 (5 bases). The germline gives CDR1 SGHTA, CDR2 FQGTGA. The CDR3 has 13 residues. Deletions cut 2 bases from V and 5 bases from J, with 9 bases between. CDR3 in DNA: TGTGCCAGCAGCTTATTACCAGGGGAGACCCAGTACTTC. This translates into CASSLLPGETQYF.

This clonotype was observed a handful of times. The chain links TRBV6-2 or TRBV6-3 to TRBJ2-7; D could derive from TRBD1 or TRBD2 (5 bases each). Germline values: CDR1 MNHEY, CDR2 SVGEGT. This CDR3 spans 15 amino acids. The V end was cut by 7 bases, the J end by 3 bases, with 19 bases between. This CDR3 is CASTRSGGKGYEQYF. The DNA for the CDR3 is TGTGCCAGCACCAGAAGTGGGGGAAAGGGCTACGAGCAGTACTTC.

The chain joins TRBV28 to TRBJ2-2; 10 bases fit TRBD1. The J segment lost 3 bases and the V segment lost 4 bases, leaving 2 bases of the junction unmatched. The CDR3 totals 15 residues. Germline V lookup: CDR1 MDHEN, CDR2 SYDVKM. The CDR3 is CASSSGTGDTGELFF. DNA for the CDR3: TGTGCCAGCAGTTCGGGGACAGGGGACACCGGGGAGCTGTTTTTT.

The chain joins TRBV28 to TRBJ1-5; D not certain. The CDR3 totals 13 residues. Looked up from germline, CDR1 is MDHEN and CDR2 is SYDVKM. With 6 bases removed from V and 4 bases from J, the gap between germline ends came to 10 bases. The DNA of the CDR3 is TGTGCCAGCAGCCGTAACAGAAATCAGCCCCAGCATTTT. The encoded protein is CASSRNRNQPQHF.

Note on this clonotype: It may be a read error: a sequence one base away is much more abundant. V gene TRBV6-4 combines with J gene TRBJ2-3, with 7 bases lining up with TRBD2. V was pared by 3 bases and J by 6 bases, with 9 bases of the junction left unmatched. The germline CDR1 and CDR2 sequences are MRHNA and SNTAGT. The CDR3 extends over 15 amino acids. The CDR3 is CASSEGGEVTDTQYF. The DNA for the CDR3 is TGTGCCAGCAGTGAGGGGGGGGAGGTGACGGATACGCAGTATTTT.

As for this clonotype: Germline is not matched at one junction end, which may reflect a read error. This rearrangement joins TRBV10-3 to TRBJ1-2, with 7 bases identical to TRBD1. Germline CDR1 ENHRY, CDR2 SYGVKD. The CDR3 extends over 14 amino acids. CDR3 sequence: CAVSDLDRSYGYTF. For the CDR3, the DNA is TGTGCCGTCAGTGACTTGGACAGGAGCTATGGCTACACCTTC.

The CDR3 is CASSVDRFNQPQHF. The CDR3 DNA reads as TGTGCCAGCAGTGTTGACAGGTTTAATCAGCCCCAGCATTTT. J is TRBJ1-5 and V is TRBV2, with D maybe TRBD1 (6 bases). V dropped 4 bases and J dropped 4 bases, with 11 bases sitting between them. Germline values: CDR1 SNHLY, CDR2 FYNNEI. CDR3 length: 14 residues.

This clonotype has just a few counts. The CDR3 region has the DNA TGTGCCAGCAGCACTCGGTTCCCTACGGGAGGAACCGAGCAGTTCTTC. Its translation: CASSTRFPTGGTEQFF. The J gene is TRBJ2-1, the V gene TRBV11-1; 7 bases agree with TRBD2. Germline V gene sequence: CDR1 SGHAT, CDR2 FQDESV (reference sequence). This CDR3 spans 16 amino acids. V trimming: 5 bases; J trimming: 10 bases; junction bases outside the gene matches: 17.

CDR3 nucleotides: TGCAGTGCTAGAGATGGGACTCTCTACGAGCAGTACTTC. Protein: CSARDGTLYEQYF. This rearrangement joins TRBV20-1 to TRBJ2-7; D is perhaps TRBD2 (6 bases). V lost 0 bases and J 3 bases, leaving 9 bases between the germline ends. The CDR3 extends over 13 amino acids. Germline lookup yields CDR1 DFQATT and CDR2 SNEGSKA (reference sequence).

The chain combines TRBV20-1 with TRBJ2-3, with TRBD2 matching over 10 bases. CDR1 is DFQATT and CDR2 is SNEGSKA in the germline V gene (reference sequence). The V and J ends lost 4 bases and 4 bases, in that order; junction bases with no gene match: 8. The length of the CDR3 is 15 residues. CDR3 nucleotide sequence: TGCAGTGCTAAGGCTAGCCTAGCGGGAGCAGATACGCAGTATTTT. The encoded protein is CSAKASLAGADTQYF.